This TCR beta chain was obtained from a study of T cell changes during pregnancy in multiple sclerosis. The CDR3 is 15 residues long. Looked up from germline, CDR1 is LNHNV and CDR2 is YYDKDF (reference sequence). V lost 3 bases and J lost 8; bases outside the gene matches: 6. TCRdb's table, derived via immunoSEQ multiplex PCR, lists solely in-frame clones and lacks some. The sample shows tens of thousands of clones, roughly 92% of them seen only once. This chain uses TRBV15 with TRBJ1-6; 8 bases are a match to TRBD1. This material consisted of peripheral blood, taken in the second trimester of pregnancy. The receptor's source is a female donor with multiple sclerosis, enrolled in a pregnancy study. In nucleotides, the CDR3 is TGTGCCACCAGCAGCATTGGACAGGGAGATTCACCCCTCCACTTT. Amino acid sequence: CATSSIGQGDSPLHF.